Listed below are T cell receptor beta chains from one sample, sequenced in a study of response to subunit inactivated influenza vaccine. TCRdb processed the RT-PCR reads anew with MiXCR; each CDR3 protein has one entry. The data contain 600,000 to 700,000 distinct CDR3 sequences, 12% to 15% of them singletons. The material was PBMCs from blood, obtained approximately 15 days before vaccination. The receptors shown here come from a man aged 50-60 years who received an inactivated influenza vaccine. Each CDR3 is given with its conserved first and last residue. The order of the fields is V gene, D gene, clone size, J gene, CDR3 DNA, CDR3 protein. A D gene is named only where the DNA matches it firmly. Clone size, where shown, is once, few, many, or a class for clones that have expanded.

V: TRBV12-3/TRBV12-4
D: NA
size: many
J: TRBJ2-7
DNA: TGTGCCAGCAGTACCGGGACATCCGCCTATGGGCAGTACTTC
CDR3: CASSTGTSAYGQYF

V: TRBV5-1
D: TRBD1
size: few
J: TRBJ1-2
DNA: TGCGCCAGCAGGAGGACAGGGATGGTTGGCTACACCTTC
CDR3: CASRRTGMVGYTF

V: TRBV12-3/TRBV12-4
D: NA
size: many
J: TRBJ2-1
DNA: TGTGCCAGCAGTCCCCGTTATGAGCAGTTCTTC
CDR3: CASSPRYEQFF

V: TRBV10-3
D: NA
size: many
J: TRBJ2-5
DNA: TGTGCCATCAGTGCCGGAGAGACCCAGTACTTC
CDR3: CAISAGETQYF

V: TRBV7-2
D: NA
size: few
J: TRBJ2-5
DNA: TGTGCCAGCAGCTTAGCAGGTGACAGTACAGAGACCCAGTACTTC
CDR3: CASSLAGDSTETQYF

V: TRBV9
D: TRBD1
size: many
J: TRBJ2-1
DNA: TGTGCCAGCAGCGCCGGGACAGGGGCCAATGAGCAGTTCTTC
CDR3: CASSAGTGANEQFF

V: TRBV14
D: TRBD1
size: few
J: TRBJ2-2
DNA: TGTGCCAGCAGTCAAAAGCAACAGGGGCGTTACGCCGGGGAGCTGTTTTTT
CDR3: CASSQKQQGRYAGELFF

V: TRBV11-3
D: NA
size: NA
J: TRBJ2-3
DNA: TGTGCCAGCAGCACCGCAACGACAGATACGCAGTATTTT
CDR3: CASSTATTDTQYF

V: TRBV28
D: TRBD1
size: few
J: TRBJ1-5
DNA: TGTGCCAGTACGGGACAGGGGGCGAATCAGCCCCAGCATTTT
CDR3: CASTGQGANQPQHF

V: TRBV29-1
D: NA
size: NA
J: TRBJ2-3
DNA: TGCAGCGTTCTTGGACAGCCGATCACAGATACGCAGTATTTT
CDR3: CSVLGQPITDTQYF

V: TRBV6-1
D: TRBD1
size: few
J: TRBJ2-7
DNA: TGTGCCAGCAGACGACAGGGATACTACGAGCAGTACTTC
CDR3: CASRRQGYYEQYF

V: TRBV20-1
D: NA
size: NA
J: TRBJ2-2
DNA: TGCAGTGCTCTCGGACTTAACACCGGGGAGCTGTTTTTT
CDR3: CSALGLNTGELFF

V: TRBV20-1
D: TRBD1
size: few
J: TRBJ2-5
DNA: TGCAGTGCTCCCCCCCGGACAGGGGGCAGAAAGTATACCCAGTACTTC
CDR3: CSAPPRTGGRKYTQYF

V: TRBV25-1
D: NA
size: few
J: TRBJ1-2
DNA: TGTGCCAGCAGTCTGCCCGGGACTGGGGGCAGTCGCTACACCTTC
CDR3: CASSLPGTGGSRYTF

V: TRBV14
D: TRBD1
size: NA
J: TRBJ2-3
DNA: TGTGCCAGCAGCCATTACCCGGGACAGGGGGTCTATTTT
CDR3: CASSHYPGQGVYF

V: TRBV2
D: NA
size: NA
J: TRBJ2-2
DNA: TGTGCCAGCAGTGCTAGAAGGAACACCGGGGAGCTGTTTTTT
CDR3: CASSARRNTGELFF

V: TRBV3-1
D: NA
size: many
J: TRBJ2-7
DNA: TGTGCCAGCAGCCAAGTTGGGGGCTACGAGCAGTACTTC
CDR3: CASSQVGGYEQYF

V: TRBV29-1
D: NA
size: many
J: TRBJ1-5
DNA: TGCAGCGAGCTAACAGGGCCCAATCAGCCCCAGCATTTT
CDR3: CSELTGPNQPQHF

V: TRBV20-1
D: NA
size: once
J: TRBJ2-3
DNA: TGCAGTGCCGTGGGGGCGGGCAGCACAGATACGCAGTATTTT
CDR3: CSAVGAGSTDTQYF

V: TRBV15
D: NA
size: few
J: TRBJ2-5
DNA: TGTGCCACCAGCAGAGTCGGGACGGATCAAGAGACCCAGTACTTC
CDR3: CATSRVGTDQETQYF

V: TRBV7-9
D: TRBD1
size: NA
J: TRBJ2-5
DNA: TGTGCCAGCAGCTCACTGACAGGGGGACAAGAGACCCAGTACTTC
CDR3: CASSSLTGGQETQYF

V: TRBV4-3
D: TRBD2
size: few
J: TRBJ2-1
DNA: TGCGCCAGCAGCCAATCCACGGGGGGGCTCGACAATGAGCAGTTCTTC
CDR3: CASSQSTGGLDNEQFF

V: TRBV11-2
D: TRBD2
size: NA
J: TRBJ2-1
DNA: TGTGCCAGCAGGACCCGGACTAGCGGGCTCTACAATGAGCAGTTCTTC
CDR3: CASRTRTSGLYNEQFF

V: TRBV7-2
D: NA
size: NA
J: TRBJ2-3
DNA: TGTGCCAGCAGCCCCAGCGGGCCTTTGGGCACAGATACGCAGTATTTT
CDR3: CASSPSGPLGTDTQYF

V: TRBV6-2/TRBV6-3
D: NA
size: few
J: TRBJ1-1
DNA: TGTGCCAGCAGGCGAAATCTGGGGGGGAGTAGCACTGAAGCTTTCTTT
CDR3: CASRRNLGGSSTEAFF

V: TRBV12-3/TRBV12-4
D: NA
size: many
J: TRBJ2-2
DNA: TGTGCCAGCAGTTTGTCCCCCGGGGAGCTGTTTTTT
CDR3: CASSLSPGELFF

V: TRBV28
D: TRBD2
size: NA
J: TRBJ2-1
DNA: TGTGCCAGCAGCCGACTAGCGGGGGGAGGGGATGAGCAGTTCTTC
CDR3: CASSRLAGGGDEQFF

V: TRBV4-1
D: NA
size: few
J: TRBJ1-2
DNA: TGCGCCAGCAGCCAAGTATTCGCGCCCCCCACCTTC
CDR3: CASSQVFAPPTF

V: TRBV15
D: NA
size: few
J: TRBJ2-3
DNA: TGTGCCACCAGCAGCCCTGGGAGCACAGATACGCAGTATTTT
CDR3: CATSSPGSTDTQYF

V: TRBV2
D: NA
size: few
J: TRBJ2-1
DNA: TGTGCCAGCAGCTCGCCTATGGTGACGGGGGGCGGGAATGAGCAGTTCTTC
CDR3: CASSSPMVTGGGNEQFF

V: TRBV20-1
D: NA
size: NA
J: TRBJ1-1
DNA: TGCAGTGCTAGAGATCTTATGGGCGCGGGTGAAGCTTTCTTT
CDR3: CSARDLMGAGEAFF

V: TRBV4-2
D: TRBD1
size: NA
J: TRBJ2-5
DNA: TGTGCCAGCAGCACCCAGGGGGCAGGCGACGAGACCCAGTACTTC
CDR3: CASSTQGAGDETQYF